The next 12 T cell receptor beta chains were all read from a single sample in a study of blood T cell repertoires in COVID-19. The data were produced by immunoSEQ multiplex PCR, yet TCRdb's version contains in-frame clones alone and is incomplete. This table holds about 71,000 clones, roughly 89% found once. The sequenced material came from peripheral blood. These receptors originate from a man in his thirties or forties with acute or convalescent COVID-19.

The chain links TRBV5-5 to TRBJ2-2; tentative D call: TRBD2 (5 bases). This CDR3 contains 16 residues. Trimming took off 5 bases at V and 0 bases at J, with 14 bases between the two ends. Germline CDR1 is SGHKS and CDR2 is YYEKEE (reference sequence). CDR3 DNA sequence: TGTGCCAGCAGGAGCGGCCACAACTCGAACACCGGGGAGCTGTTTTTT. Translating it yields CASRSGHNSNTGELFF.

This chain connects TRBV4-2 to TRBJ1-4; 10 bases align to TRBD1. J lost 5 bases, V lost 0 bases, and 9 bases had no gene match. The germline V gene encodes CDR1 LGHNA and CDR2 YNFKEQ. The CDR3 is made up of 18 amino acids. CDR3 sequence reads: CASSQDVKGTGVNEKLFF. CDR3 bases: TGTGCCAGCAGCCAAGACGTTAAGGGGACAGGGGTGAATGAAAAACTGTTTTTT.

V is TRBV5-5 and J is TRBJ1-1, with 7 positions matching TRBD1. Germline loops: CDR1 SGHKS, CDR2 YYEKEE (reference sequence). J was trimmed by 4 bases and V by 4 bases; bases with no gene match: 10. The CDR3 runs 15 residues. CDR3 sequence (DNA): TGTGCCAGCAGCCCAGGGAGCAGGGGGGTCACTGAAGCTTTCTTT. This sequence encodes CASSPGSRGVTEAFF.

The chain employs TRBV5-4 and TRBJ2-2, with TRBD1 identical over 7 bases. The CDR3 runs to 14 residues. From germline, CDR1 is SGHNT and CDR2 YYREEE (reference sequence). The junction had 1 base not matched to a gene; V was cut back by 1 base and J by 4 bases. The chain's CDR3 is CASSLQGVTGELFF. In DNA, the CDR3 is TGTGCCAGCAGCTTGCAGGGGGTCACCGGGGAGCTGTTTTTT.

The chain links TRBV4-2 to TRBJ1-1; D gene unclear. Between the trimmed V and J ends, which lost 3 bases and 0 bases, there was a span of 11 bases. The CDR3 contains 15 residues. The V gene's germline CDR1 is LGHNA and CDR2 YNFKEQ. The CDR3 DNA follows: TGTGCCAGCAGCCAGGGCACTTACATGAACACTGAAGCTTTCTTT. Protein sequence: CASSQGTYMNTEAFF.

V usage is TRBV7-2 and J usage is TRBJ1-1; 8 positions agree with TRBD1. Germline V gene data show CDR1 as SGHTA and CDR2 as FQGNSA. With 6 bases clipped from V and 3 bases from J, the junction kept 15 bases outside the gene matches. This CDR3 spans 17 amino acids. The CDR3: CASRVRAGRGQDTEAFF. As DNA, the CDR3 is TGTGCCAGCAGGGTCAGGGCGGGCAGGGGGCAAGACACTGAAGCTTTCTTT.

The CDR3 nucleotides read TGTGCCAGCAGCGCAGACTTAAACAGGGGCACTGAAGCTTTCTTT. Residues: CASSADLNRGTEAFF. The chain joins TRBV9 to TRBJ1-1; TRBD1 matches at 7 bases. Germline V gene sequence: CDR1 SGDLS, CDR2 YYNGEE. The CDR3 has 15 residues. V lost 3 bases and J lost 4; bases outside the gene matches: 9.

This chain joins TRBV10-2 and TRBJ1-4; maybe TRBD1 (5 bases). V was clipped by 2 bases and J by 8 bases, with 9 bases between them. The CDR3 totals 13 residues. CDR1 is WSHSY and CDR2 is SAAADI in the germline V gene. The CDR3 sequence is CASSEMRGEKLFF. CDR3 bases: TGCGCCAGCAGTGAGATGCGGGGGGAAAAACTGTTTTTT.

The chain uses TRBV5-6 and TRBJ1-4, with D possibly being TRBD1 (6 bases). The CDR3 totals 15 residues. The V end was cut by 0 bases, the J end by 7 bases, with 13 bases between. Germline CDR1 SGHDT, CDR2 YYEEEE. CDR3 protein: CASSLAGGAGEKLFF. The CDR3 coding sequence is TGTGCCAGCAGCTTGGCGGGGGGCGCGGGTGAAAAACTGTTTTTT.

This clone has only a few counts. The CDR3 is CASSVDSGKWELFF. As DNA, the CDR3 is TGTGCCAGCAGCGTAGATTCAGGGAAATGGGAACTGTTTTTT. V is TRBV9 and J is TRBJ1-4; weak D call: TRBD1 (5 bases). Germline V lookup: CDR1 SGDLS, CDR2 YYNGEE. The CDR3 has 14 amino acids. The V end was cut by 0 bases, the J end by 12 bases, with 15 bases between.

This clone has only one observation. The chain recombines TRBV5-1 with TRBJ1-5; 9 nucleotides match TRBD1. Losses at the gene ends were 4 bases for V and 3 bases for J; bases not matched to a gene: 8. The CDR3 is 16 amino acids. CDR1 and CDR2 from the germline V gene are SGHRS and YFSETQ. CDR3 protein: CASSPGGQGFNQPQHF. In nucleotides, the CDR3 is TGCGCCAGCAGCCCCGGGGGACAGGGATTCAATCAGCCCCAGCATTTT. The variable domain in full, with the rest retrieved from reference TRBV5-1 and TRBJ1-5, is KAGVTQTPRYLIKTRGQQVTLSCSPISGHRSVSWYQQTPGQGLQFLFEYFSETQRNKGNFPGRFSGRQFSNSRSEMNVSTLELGDSALYLCASSPGGQGFNQPQHFGDGTRLSIL.

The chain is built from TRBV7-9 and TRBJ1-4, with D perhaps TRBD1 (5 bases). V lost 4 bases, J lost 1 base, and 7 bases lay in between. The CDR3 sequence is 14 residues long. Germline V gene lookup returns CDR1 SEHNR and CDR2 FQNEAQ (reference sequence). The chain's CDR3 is CASSSTVTNEKLFF. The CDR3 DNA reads TGTGCCAGCAGCTCGACAGTAACTAATGAAAAACTGTTTTTT.